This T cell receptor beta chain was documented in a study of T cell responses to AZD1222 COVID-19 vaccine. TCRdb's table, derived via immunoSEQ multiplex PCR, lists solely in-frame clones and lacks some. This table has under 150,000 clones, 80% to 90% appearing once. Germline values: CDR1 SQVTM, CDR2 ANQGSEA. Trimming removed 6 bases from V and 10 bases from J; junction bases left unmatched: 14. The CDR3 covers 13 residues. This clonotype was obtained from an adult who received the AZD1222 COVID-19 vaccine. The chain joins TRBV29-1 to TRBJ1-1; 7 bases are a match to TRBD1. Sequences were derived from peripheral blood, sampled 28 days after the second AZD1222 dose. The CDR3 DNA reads TGCAGCGTGCATACTCTGGACAGGTCGACAGCTTTCTTT. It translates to CSVHTLDRSTAFF.